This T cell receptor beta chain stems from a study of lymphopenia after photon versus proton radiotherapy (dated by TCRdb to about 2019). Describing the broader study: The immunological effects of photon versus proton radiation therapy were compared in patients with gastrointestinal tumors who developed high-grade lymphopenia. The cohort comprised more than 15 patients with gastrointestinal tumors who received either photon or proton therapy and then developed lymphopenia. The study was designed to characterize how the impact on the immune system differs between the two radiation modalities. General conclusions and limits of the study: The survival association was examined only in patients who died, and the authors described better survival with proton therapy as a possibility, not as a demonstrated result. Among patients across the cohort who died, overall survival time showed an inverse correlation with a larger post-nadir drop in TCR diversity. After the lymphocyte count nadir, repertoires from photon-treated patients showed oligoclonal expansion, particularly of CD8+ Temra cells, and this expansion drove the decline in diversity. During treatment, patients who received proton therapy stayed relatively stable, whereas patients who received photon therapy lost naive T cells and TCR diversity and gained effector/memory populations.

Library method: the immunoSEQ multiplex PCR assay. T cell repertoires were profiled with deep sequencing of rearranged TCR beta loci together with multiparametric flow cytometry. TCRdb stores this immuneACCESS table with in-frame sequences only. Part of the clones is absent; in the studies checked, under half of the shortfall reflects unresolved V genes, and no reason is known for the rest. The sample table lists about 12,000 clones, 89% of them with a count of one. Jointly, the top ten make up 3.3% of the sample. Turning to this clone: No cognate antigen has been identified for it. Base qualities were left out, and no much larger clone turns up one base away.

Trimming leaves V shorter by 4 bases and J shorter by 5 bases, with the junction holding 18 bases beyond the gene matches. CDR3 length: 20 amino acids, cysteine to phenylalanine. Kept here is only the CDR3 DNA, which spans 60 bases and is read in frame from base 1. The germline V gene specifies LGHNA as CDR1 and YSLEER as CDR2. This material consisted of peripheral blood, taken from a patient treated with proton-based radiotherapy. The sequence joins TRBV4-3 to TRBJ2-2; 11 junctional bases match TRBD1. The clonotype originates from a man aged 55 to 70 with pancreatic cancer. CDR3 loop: CASSPRRGTGGTPGTGELFF. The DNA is TGCGCCAGCAGCCCTCGAAGGGGGACAGGGGGAACCCCGGGGACCGGGGAGCTGTTTTTT.